Described below is a single T cell receptor beta chain sequence and its context. Its specificity is unknown. These data originate in a study of Ad26.COV2.S vaccination and SARS-CoV-2 variants. The study, taken as a whole, reports: There was a possibility that the TCR breadth and depth analyses underestimated total T cell responses. Substantial breadth was reported for post-vaccination spike-specific CD8+ and CD4+ T cells.

Germline-derived CDR1 and CDR2 are MDHEN and SYDVKM. The CDR3 runs to 13 residues. The V and J ends lost 4 bases and 3 bases, in that order; junction bases with no gene match: 2. The method was immunoSEQ multiplex PCR; TCRdb's version includes in-frame clones alone and lacks a portion of them. Found here are some 290,000 clones, around four fifths of them singletons; the top ten hold 2% to 2.5%. Treatment of the sample: some 19 received Ad26.COV2.S at low or high dose, single or two shots; 5 received placebo; per-sample allocation not given. On day 63 after the first injection, vaccine and placebo recipients gave samples. Its platform was an Ad26 vector, and its expressed antigen was Wuhan-strain SARS-CoV-2 spike.

The sequencing here drew on peripheral blood, taken in a trial of Ad26.COV2.S vaccine versus placebo. The rearrangement links TRBV28 to TRBJ2-7; 8 nucleotides align to TRBD1. The sequence came from a person between 18 and 65 years old who received the Ad26.COV2.S COVID-19 vaccine or a placebo. CDR3 sequence reads: CASSWGQVYEQYF. Here the CDR3 DNA reads TGTGCCAGCAGTTGGGGACAGGTCTACGAGCAGTACTTC.